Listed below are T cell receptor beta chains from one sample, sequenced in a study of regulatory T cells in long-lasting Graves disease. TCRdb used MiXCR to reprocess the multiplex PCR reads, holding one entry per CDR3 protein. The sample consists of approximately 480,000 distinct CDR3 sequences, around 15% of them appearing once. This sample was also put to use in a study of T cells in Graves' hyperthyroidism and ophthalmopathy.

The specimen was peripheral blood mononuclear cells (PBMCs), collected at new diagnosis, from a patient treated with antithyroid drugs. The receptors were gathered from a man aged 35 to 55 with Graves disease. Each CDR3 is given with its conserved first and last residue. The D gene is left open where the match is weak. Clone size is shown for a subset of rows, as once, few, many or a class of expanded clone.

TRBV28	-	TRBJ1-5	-	CASSPQEFKQPQHF	TGTGCCAGCAGTCCTCAGGAGTTCAAACAGCCCCAGCATTTT
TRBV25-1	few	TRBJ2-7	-	CASSGLTSYEQYF	TGTGCCAGCAGTGGTCTTACCTCCTACGAGCAGTACTTC
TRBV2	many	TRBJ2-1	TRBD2	CARTSDYNEQFF	TGTGCCAGGACTAGCGACTACAATGAGCAGTTCTTC
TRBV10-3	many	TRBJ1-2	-	CAISDGGGGYTF	TGTGCCATCAGTGACGGAGGGGGTGGCTACACCTTC
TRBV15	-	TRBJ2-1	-	CATSRAGKDNEQFF	TGTGCCACCAGCAGAGCCGGGAAAGACAATGAGCAGTTCTTC
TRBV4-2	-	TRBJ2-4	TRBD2	CASSSQTGLAENIQYF	TGTGCCAGCAGCTCCCAAACCGGACTAGCGGAAAACATTCAGTACTTC
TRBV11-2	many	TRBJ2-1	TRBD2	CASLQALAGYNEQFF	TGTGCCAGCCTCCAGGCGCTAGCGGGATACAATGAGCAGTTCTTC
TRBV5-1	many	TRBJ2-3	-	CASSLETDTQYF	TGTGCCAGCAGCTTAGAGACAGATACGCAGTATTTT
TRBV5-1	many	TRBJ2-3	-	CASSLVFQNTDTQYF	TGTGCCAGCAGCTTGGTTTTCCAGAACACAGATACGCAGTATTTT
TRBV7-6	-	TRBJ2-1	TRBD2	CASSKTSGGTSYNEQFF	TGTGCCAGCAGCAAGACTAGCGGGGGGACCTCCTACAATGAGCAGTTCTTC
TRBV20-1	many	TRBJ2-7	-	CSASSQGVNEQYF	TGCAGTGCTAGTAGTCAGGGTGTCAACGAGCAGTACTTC
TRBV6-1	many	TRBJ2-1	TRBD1	CASRLDRGLNEQFF	TGTGCCAGCAGGTTAGACAGGGGGCTCAATGAGCAGTTCTTC
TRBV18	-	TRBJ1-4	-	CASSPRGGATNEKLFF	TGTGCCAGCTCACCTCGTGGCGGAGCAACTAATGAAAAACTGTTTTTT
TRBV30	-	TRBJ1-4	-	CAWTTVGEKLFF	TGTGCCTGGACCACCGTCGGCGAAAAACTGTTTTTT
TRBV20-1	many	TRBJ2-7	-	CSARDFSSPDRTYEQYF	TGCAGTGCTAGAGATTTTTCTAGCCCAGACAGAACCTACGAGCAGTACTTC